This T cell receptor beta chain was identified during a study of T cell responses to AZD1222 COVID-19 vaccine. Study-level points and caveats: Unmutated variant regions are reportedly targeted by nearly half of spike-specific TCRs. The sample set comprised mostly white British donors with more females, and clonal diversity was possibly underestimated. AZD1222 recipients seropositive at baseline numbered only six or seven. The study found Spike-specific TCR breadth and depth rose after two AZD1222 doses.

From germline, CDR1 is SGHNT and CDR2 YENEEA. The length of the CDR3 is 14 residues. The junction had 5 bases not matched to a gene; V was cut back by 5 bases and J by 2 bases. This table comes from immunoSEQ multiplex PCR, and its TCRdb copy is limited to in-frame clones, with some not included. Seen here are 130,000 or so clones, approximately 85% observed once, and the top ten hold 7.9%. This clone appeared once. The target antigen is unknown. The chain couples TRBV11-3 to TRBJ1-1, with TRBD1 matching 7 bases. This receptor was identified in an adult who received the MenACWY meningococcal vaccine as a control. The source material was peripheral blood, sampled 28 days after the second dose of the MenACWY control vaccine. CDR3 in DNA: TGTGCCAGCAGCCCCTGGGACAGCAACACTGAAGCTTTCTTT. Its translation: CASSPWDSNTEAFF.